This T cell receptor beta chain was observed in a study of blood T cell repertoires in COVID-19. The wider study: Researchers got acute and convalescent COVID-19 samples from the United States, Italy and Spain. Nucleic acid was either cDNA or gDNA, and it came from T cells, B-cell-depleted T cells, or PBMCs.

CDR3 length: 13 amino acids. V lost 2 bases and J lost 4, with 8 bases in between. Original processing notes: Estimated nucleated cell counts came from reference gene primer amplification. This table comes from immunoSEQ multiplex PCR, and its TCRdb copy is limited to in-frame clones, with some not included. The D gene and trimming were derived from the DNA, and the V and J assignments and clone size from that table. The sample lists tens of thousands of clones; approximately 84% were seen once. A single count supports this clone. The rearrangement uses TRBV12-3 or TRBV12-4 and TRBJ1-2; D unresolved. The origin of this receptor is a man aged 35-49 years with acute or convalescent COVID-19. The sample taken for sequencing was peripheral blood. The CDR3 region has the DNA TGTGCCAGCAGTTTAAGGCAGGTCTATGGCTACACCTTC. Residues: CASSLRQVYGYTF.